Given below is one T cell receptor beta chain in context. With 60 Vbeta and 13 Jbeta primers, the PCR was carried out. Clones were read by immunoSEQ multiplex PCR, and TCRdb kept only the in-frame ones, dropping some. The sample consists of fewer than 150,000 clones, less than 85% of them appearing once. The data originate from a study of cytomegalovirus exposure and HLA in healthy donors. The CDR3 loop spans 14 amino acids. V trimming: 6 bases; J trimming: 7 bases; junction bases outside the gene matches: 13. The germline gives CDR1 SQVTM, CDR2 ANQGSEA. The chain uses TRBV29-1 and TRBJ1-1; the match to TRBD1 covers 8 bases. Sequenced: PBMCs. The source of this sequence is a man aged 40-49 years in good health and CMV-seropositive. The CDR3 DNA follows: TGCAGCGTCTGGACAGGGACCCGGGGTGGTGAAGCTTTCTTT. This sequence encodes CSVWTGTRGGEAFF.